The source of this T cell receptor (beta chain) is a study of blood T cells in healthy people across ages. Trimming removed 3 bases from V and 3 bases from J, with 12 bases in between. The length of the CDR3 is 14 residues. The second PCR ran 7 to 11 cycles with a sample-barcoded 5' primer and J-beta primers. One entry per CDR3 protein results from TCRdb running MiXCR on the 5' RACE reads. The table shows approximately 360,000 distinct CDR3 sequences, with roughly half occurring only once. This clonotype was recorded many times. The clonotype originates from a man aged 60 to 75 in good health. The rearrangement uses TRBV12-3 or TRBV12-4 and TRBJ2-7, with D possibly TRBD2 on 5 matching bases. The specimen sequenced was blood. The CDR3 region is CASSFDADYYEQYF. CDR3 in DNA: TGTGCCAGCAGTTTCGACGCCGACTACTACGAGCAGTACTTC.